This TCR beta chain was profiled in a study of response to subunit inactivated influenza vaccine listed by TCRdb under 2018. With respect to the entire study: Deep quantitative profiling of the T cell receptor repertoire was used in the study to follow responses to a trivalent subunit inactivated influenza vaccine. Points the paper makes about the study in general: It was suggested by the authors that each seasonal influenza vaccination may recruit only a limited number of new T cells.

The CDR3 contains 13 residues, cysteine and phenylalanine counted. Only the CDR3 region is kept as DNA, spanning 39 bases read in frame from base 1. Trimming removed 0 bases from V and 6 bases from J, leaving 9 bases between the germline ends. Via the germline V gene, CDR1 is LGHNA and CDR2 YSLEER. The library was prepared using RT-PCR. The sample was run on an Illumina HiSeq 2500. In TCRdb, the public reads were trimmed at Q25 with fastp and aligned with MiXCR, with productive beta chains retained. For every CDR3 protein sequence, its rows merge into one entry that carries the most common genes and DNA. This sample gives hundreds of thousands of distinct CDR3 sequences in total; 15% to 17% of them show up just once. Of the sample, 11% is held by the ten largest clones. Turning to this clonotype: Its cognate antigen has yet to be identified. No clone much larger than this one lies a single base away; base qualities are absent.

The receptor chain draws on TRBV4-3 and TRBJ2-7, and TRBD2 may be the D gene, going by 5 matching bases. Specimen: PBMCs from blood, collected 11 to 12 days after vaccination. The TCR was taken from a man aged 45-60 years who received an inactivated influenza vaccine. Donor details come from another sample of the same person, matched by shared clones. The CDR3 region has the sequence CASSQERRVEQYF. The DNA reads as follows: TGCGCCAGCAGCCAAGAGAGGCGGGTCGAGCAGTACTTC.